This T cell receptor (beta chain) was sequenced in a study of blood T cell repertoires in COVID-19 (dated by TCRdb to 2019 to 2021). Broadly, across the study: The collaborator samples originated in the United States, Italy and Spain and spanned the acute and convalescent phases of COVID-19. The material from the prospective study consisted of cDNA or gDNA derived from T cells, B-cell-depleted T cells, or PBMCs. Deeply sampled blood TCRbeta repertoires from subjects exposed to, actively infected with, or recovered from COVID-19 were included in the dataset. The repertoires were released in a freely available public database meant as a resource for research on the immune response to SARS-CoV-2. Samples were obtained from the ongoing ImmuneRACE study (first 160 participants) and from 1,200 or so subjects provided by 6 global collaborators. Sample metadata almost always included a de-identified subject ID, COVID-19 status, age in years and sex. HLA class I and class II types, where available, came from metadata supplied by the sample provider rather than from assay-based typing. General findings and caveats noted by the study authors: The amount of clinical and demographic metadata varied by source and participant and was provided uncurated.

From the cysteine up to the phenylalanine, the CDR3 has a length of 15 residues. Of all the DNA, just the CDR3 is kept, 45 bases in frame from base 1. CDR1 is given as SGDLS and CDR2 as YYNGEE, both from the germline V gene. Relative to germline, V is missing 2 bases and J is missing 4 bases, with 4 bases of the junction outside any gene match. Enrolling through a virtual design, the prospective study's participants ranged in age from about 18 to 89 years and lived across 24 United States geographic areas. In the prospective study, participants were assigned to cohorts based on the clinical history participants reported in a screening survey and a study questionnaire. In the prospective study, whole blood, serum and a nasopharyngeal or oropharyngeal swab were collected from each participant by mobile phlebotomists. Additional blood draws and questionnaires over an approximately 2-month period could optionally be provided by prospective study participants. Before DNA extraction, prospective study blood samples were shipped either frozen or at room temperature.

In regard to this clone: Its cognate antigen has yet to be identified. Base qualities are missing; no much larger clone stands one base away. Other DNA sequences within the sample encode an identical CDR3.

The immunoSEQ Assay, a bias-controlled multiplex PCR, was used to amplify TCRbeta CDR3 regions from genomic DNA. From the authors' description of their analysis: The number of nucleated cells in each sample was estimated from the amplification of reference gene primers within the assay. Sequence reads were collapsed and filtered to measure the absolute abundance of every unique TCRbeta CDR3 rearrangement. For each sample, productive Simpson clonality was calculated as the square root of Simpson's diversity index across productive rearrangements. The table was pulled from immuneACCESS by TCRdb, which kept in-frame rearrangements only. Such tables lose some clones; where checked, under half of the loss comes from unresolved V genes, and the rest has no known cause. V, J and clone size are those of that table, while D and trimming were read from the DNA. The sample table holds 400,000 or so clones, of which 88% were seen once. The ten largest account for approximately 2% of the sample.

The sequenced sample consisted of PBMCs or T cells enriched from blood (not recorded which). The clonotype comes from a woman in her 40s with acute COVID-19. Recombination linked TRBV9 to TRBJ2-3; 10 junctional bases match TRBD2. The CDR3 region reads CASSVSGGAADTQYF. The sequenced DNA is TGTGCCAGCAGCGTGAGCGGGGGGGCGGCAGATACGCAGTATTTT.